This T cell receptor beta chain was profiled in a study of shared clonotypes between healthy human individuals. About the research overall: Per donor, CD8 memory used one plate, CD8 naive used two, CD4 memory used three and CD4 naive used three. Study outcomes and limitations: The authors sampled blood alone, and tissue repertoires likely differ.

Comment on this clone: The antigen is not known.

Here immunoSEQ multiplex PCR was the method, and the copy in TCRdb shows in-frame clones only, minus some. The sample lists 1.4 million to 1.5 million clones; roughly 96% were seen once. Healthy HIV-negative adults with no recent acute infections or vaccinations were recruited as donors. Among the donors, all were Caucasian adults who lived in Nashville, Tennessee. The source of this sequence is a man aged 25 to 45 in good health. Material for sequencing was naive CD4+ T cells sorted from blood. Subset in this sample: CD45RA+ positively selected.

Here the CDR3 DNA reads TGCGCCAGCAGCTTGGGCGTGGGACAGGACCTCCACTCCTACGAGCAGTACTTC. Its protein product is CASSLGVGQDLHSYEQYF. The chain combines TRBV5-1 with TRBJ2-7; 8 bases are a match to TRBD1. This CDR3 is built from 18 residues. Unmatched junction bases numbered 11, after V lost 0 bases and J lost 0 bases. Looked up from germline, CDR1 is SGHRS and CDR2 is YFSETQ.